Following are 5 T cell receptor beta chains from one sample sequenced in a study of chemoradiotherapy in HPV16-positive cancers. Here immunoSEQ multiplex PCR was the method, and the copy in TCRdb shows in-frame clones only, minus some. The data hold 5,000 to 7,000 clones, with 73% observed a single time. The sample was taken from a patient who underwent chemoradiotherapy. The receptors stem from a human donor with HPV-associated anogenital cancer.

The chain combines TRBV7-9 with TRBJ1-5, with D perhaps TRBD1 (5 bases). The CDR3 contains 14 residues. Trimming cost V 2 bases and J 6 bases, with 11 bases left between them. CDR1 is SEHNR and CDR2 is FQNEAQ in the germline V gene (reference sequence). The CDR3 here is CASSLIGGAQPQHF. CDR3 nucleotide sequence: TGTGCCAGCAGCTTAATTGGGGGTGCTCAGCCCCAGCATTTT.

V is TRBV7-9 and J is TRBJ1-1, with no clear D. CDR1 and CDR2 from the germline V gene are SEHNR and FQNEAQ (reference sequence). The germline V and J ends were trimmed by 5 bases and 4 bases, with 11 bases remaining between them. The CDR3 is 13 amino acids. The CDR3 DNA sequence: TGTGCCAGCAGCCGACCCGTGTTCACTGAAGCTTTCTTT. Translation gives CASSRPVFTEAFF.

The rearrangement links TRBV6-5 to TRBJ1-1, with D possibly being TRBD1 (6 bases). Trimming pared 6 bases from V and 5 bases from J, leaving 16 bases between. The CDR3 has 14 residues. CDR1 is MNHEY and CDR2 is SVGAGI in the germline V gene. The CDR3 sequence is CASRPMGGLTEAFF. The CDR3 DNA reads as TGTGCCAGCAGACCTATGGGGGGGCTGACTGAAGCTTTCTTT.

The rearrangement joins TRBV19 to TRBJ1-5, with a possible D match to TRBD1 (5 bases). The CDR3 consists of 15 residues. Trimming pared 9 bases from V and 3 bases from J, leaving 18 bases between. Germline CDR1 LNHDA, CDR2 SQIVND (reference sequence). The CDR3 DNA is TGTGCCAGCAACAGACCGGGCAGGGACAATCAGCCCCAGCATTTT. Its translation: CASNRPGRDNQPQHF. Full variable domain (missing parts from reference TRBV19 and TRBJ1-5): DGGITQSPKYLFRKEGQNVTLSCEQNLNHDAMYWYRQDPGQGLRLIYYSQIVNDFQKGDIAEGYSVSREKKESFPLTVTSAQKNPTAFYLCASNRPGRDNQPQHFGDGTRLSIL.

V is TRBV5-4 and J is TRBJ2-5, with D unclear. Looked up from germline, CDR1 is SGHNT and CDR2 is YYREEE (reference sequence). The CDR3 totals 13 residues. The V gene lost 0 bases and the J gene lost 2 bases, with 5 bases spanning the gap. The CDR3 region has the DNA TGTGCCAGCAGCTTGGGTTATCAAGAGACCCAGTACTTC. This translates into CASSLGYQETQYF.